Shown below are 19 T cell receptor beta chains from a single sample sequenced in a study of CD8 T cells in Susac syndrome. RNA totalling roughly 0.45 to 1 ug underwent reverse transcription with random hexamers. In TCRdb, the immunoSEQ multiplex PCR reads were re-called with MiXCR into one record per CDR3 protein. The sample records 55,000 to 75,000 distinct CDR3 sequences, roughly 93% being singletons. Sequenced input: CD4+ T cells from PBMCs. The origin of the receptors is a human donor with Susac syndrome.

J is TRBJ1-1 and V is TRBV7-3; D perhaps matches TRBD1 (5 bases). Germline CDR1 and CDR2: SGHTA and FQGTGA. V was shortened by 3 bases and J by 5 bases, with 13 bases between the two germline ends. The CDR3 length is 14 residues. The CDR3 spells CASSLTPGGTEAFF. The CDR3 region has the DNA TGTGCCAGCAGCTTGACCCCCGGGGGGACTGAAGCTTTCTTT.

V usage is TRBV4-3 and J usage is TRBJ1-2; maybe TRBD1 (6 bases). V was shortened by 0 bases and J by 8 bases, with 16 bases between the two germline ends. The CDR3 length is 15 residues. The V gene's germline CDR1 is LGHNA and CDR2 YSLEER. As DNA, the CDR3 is TGCGCCAGCAGCCAAGAATACGGGGGCCTGGGGGGCTACACCTTC. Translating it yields CASSQEYGGLGGYTF.

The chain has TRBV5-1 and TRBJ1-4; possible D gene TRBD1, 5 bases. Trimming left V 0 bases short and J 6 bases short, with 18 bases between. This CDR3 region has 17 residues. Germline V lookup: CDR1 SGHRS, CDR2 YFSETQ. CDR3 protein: CASSLEPTVGWDEKLFF. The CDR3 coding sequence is TGCGCCAGCAGCTTGGAACCGACAGTGGGCTGGGATGAAAAACTGTTTTTT.

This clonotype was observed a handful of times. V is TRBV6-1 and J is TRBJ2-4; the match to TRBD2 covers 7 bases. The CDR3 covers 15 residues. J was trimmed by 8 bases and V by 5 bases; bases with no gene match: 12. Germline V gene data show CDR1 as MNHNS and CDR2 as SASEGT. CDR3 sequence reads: CASSYVSGGRDIQYF. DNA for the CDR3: TGTGCCAGCAGTTACGTATCCGGGGGGAGGGACATTCAGTACTTC.

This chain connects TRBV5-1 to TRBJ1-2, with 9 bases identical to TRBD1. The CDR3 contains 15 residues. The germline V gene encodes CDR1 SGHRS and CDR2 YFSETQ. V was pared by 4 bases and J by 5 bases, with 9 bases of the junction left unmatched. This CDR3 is CASSPPGQGIYGYTF. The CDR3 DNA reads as TGCGCCAGCAGCCCGCCCGGACAGGGGATATATGGCTACACCTTC.

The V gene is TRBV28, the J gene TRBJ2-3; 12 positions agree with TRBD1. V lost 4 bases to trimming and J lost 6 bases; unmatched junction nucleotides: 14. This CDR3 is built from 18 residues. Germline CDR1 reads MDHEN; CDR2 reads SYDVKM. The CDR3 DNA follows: TGTGCCAGCAGTTCCCTCGGTAGTCCGGGACAGGGGGCCGATACGCAGTATTTT. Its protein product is CASSSLGSPGQGADTQYF.

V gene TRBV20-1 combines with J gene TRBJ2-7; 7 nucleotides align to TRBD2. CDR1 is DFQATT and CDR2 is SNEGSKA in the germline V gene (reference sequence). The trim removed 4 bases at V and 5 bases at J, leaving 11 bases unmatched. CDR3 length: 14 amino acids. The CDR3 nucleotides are TGCAGTGCTAATATAAAGCGGGGCAGCAACGAGCAGTACTTC. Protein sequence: CSANIKRGSNEQYF.

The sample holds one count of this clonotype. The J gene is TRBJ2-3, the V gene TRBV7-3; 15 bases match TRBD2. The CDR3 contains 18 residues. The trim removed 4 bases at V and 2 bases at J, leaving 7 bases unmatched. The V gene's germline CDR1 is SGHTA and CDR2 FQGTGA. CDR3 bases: TGTGCCAGCAGCTACGCGGGACTAGCGGGGGGTAACACAGATACGCAGTATTTT. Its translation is CASSYAGLAGGNTDTQYF.

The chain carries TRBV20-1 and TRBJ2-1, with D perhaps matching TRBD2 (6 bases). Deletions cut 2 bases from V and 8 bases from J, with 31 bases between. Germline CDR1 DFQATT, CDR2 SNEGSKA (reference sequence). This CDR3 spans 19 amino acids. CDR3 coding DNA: TGCAGTGCTAGACTAACTCCGCGGGTGAGGCGGGGCCGAGGGGATGAGCAGTTCTTC. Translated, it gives CSARLTPRVRRGRGDEQFF.

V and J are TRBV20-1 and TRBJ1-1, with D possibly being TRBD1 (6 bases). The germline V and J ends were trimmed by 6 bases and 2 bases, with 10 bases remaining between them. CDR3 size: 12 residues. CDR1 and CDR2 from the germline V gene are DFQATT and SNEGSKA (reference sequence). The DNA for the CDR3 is TGCAGTGCCCTGGACAGCAACACTGAAGCTTTCTTT. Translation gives CSALDSNTEAFF.

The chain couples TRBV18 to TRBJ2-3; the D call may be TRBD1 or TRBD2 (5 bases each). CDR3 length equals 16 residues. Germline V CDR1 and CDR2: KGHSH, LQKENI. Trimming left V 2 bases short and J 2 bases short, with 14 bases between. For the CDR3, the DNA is TGTGCCAGCTCACCAACGCCCGGGGCCATCACAGATACGCAGTATTTT. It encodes CASSPTPGAITDTQYF.

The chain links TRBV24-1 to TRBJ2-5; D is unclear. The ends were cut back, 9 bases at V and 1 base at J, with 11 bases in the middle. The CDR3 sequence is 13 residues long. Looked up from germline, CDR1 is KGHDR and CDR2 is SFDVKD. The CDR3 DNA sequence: TGTGCCACCCGGGCAGGCCCCCAAGAGACCCAGTACTTC. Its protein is CATRAGPQETQYF.

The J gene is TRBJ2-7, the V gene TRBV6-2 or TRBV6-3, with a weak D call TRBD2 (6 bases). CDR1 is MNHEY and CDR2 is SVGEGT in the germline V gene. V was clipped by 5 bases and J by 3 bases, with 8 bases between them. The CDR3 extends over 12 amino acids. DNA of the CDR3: TGTGCCAGCAGTCGGGACTTCTACGAGCAGTACTTC. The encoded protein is CASSRDFYEQYF.

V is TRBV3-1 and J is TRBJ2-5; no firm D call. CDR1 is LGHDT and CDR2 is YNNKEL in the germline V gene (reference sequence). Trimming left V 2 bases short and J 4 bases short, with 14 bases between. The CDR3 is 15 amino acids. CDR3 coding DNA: TGTGCCAGCAGCCAAAGGGTCCTCAGCAGAGAGACCCAGTACTTC. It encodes CASSQRVLSRETQYF.

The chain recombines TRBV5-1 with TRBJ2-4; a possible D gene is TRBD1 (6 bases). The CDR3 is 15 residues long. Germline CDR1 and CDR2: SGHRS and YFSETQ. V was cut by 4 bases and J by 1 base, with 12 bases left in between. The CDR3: CASSLIQGAKNIQYF. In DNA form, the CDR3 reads TGCGCCAGCAGCCTCATACAGGGTGCCAAAAACATTCAGTACTTC.

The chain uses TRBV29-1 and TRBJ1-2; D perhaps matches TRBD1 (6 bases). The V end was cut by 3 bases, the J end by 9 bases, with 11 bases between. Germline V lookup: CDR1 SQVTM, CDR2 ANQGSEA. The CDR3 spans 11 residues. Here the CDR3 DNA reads TGCAGCGTTGAGGACGACAGGAGCTACACCTTC. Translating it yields CSVEDDRSYTF.

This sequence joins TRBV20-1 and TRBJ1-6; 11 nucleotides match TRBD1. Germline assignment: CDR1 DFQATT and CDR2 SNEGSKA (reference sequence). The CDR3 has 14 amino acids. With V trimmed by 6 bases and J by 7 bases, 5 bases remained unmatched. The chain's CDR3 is CSAVGQGENSPLHF. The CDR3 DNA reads TGCAGTGCAGTGGGACAGGGGGAAAATTCACCCCTCCACTTT.

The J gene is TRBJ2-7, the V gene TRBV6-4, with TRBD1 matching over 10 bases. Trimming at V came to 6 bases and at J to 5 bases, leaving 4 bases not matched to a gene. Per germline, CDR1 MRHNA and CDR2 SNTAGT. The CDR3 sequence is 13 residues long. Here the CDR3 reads CASRDRGRNEQYF. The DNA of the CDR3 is TGTGCCAGCAGGGACAGGGGGAGGAACGAGCAGTACTTC.

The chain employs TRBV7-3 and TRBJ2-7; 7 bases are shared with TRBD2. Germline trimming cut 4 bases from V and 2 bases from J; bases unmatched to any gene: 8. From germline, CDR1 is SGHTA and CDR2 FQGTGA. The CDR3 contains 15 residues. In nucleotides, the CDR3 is TGTGCCAGCAGCTCATTTCGCGGGGGACCCTACGAGCAGTACTTC. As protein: CASSSFRGGPYEQYF.